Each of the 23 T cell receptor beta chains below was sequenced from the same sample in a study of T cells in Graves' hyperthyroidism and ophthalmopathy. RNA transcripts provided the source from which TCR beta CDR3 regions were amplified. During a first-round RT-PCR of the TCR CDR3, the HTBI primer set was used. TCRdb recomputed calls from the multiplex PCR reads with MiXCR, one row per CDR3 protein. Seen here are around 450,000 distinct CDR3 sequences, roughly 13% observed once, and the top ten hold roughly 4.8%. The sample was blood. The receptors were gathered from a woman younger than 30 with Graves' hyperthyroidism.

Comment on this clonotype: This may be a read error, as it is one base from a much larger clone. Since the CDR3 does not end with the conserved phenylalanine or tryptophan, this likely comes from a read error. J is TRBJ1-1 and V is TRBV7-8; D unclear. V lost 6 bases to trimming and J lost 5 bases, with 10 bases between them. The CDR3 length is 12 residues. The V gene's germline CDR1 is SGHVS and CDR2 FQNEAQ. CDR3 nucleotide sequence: TGTGCCAGCAGTTCAAGGGTAACTGAAGCTTTCTCT. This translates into CASSSRVTEAFS.

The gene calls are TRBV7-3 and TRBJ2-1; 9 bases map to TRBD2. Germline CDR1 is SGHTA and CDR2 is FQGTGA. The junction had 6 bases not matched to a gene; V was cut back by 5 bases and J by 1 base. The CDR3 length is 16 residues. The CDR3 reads CASSILAGGSYNEQFF. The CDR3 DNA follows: TGTGCCAGCAGCATACTAGCGGGCGGGTCCTACAATGAGCAGTTCTTC.

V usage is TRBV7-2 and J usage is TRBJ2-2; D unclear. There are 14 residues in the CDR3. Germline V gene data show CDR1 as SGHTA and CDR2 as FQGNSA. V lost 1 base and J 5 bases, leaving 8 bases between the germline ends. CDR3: CASSLEARTGELFF. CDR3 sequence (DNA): TGTGCCAGCAGCTTAGAGGCTCGAACCGGGGAGCTGTTTTTT. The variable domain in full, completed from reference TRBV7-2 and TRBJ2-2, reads GAGVSQSPSNKVTEKGKDVELRCDPISGHTALYWYRQSLGQGLEFLIYFQGNSAPDKSGLPSDRFSAERTGGSVSTLTIQRTQQEDSAVYLCASSLEARTGELFFGEGSRLTVL.

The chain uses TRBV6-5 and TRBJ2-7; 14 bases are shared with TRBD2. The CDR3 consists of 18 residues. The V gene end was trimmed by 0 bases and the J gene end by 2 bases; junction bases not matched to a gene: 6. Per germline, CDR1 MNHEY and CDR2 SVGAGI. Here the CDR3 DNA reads TGTGCCAGCAGTTACTCGGGGACTAGCGGGAGTTTCCCCTACGAGCAGTACTTC. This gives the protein CASSYSGTSGSFPYEQYF.

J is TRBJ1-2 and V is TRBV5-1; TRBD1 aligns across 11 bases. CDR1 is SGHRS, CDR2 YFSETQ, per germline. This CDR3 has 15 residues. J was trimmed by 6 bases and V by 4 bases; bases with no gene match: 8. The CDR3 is CASSPRTGGPDGYTF. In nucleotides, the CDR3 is TGCGCCAGCAGCCCACGGACAGGGGGCCCTGATGGCTACACCTTC.

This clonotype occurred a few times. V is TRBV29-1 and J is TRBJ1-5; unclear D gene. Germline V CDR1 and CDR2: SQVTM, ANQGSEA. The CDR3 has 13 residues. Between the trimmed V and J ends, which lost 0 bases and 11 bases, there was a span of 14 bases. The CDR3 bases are TGCAGCGTTGAAGAGGTTGGGCAGGCGGCCCAGCATTTT. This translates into CSVEEVGQAAQHF.

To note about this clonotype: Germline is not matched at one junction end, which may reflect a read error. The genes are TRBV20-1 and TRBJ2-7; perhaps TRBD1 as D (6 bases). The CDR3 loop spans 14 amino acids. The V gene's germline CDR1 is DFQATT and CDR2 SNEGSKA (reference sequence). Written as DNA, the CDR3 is TGCAGTGCTAGAGGGACAGAAACCACCTACGGGCAGTACTTC. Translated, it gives CSARGTETTYGQYF.

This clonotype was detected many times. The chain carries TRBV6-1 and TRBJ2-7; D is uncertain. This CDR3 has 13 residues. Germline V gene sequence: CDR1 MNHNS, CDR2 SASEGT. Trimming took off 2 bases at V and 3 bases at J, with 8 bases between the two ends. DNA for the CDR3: TGTGCCAGCAGTGAACACGGAAACTACGAGCAGTACTTC. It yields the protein CASSEHGNYEQYF.

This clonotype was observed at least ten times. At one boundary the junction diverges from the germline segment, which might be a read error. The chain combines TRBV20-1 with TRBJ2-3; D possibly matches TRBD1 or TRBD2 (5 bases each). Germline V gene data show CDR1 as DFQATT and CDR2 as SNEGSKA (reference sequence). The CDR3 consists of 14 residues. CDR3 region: CSAGPGPRTYTQYF. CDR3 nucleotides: TGCAGTGCCGGGCCGGGACCACGCACATATACGCAGTATTTT.

The CDR3 DNA reads TGCGCCAGCAGCCCCAGGGCCCCCTCCTACGAGCAGTACTTC. Amino acids: CASSPRAPSYEQYF. The rearrangement links TRBV4-3 to TRBJ2-7; D possibly corresponds to TRBD1 (5 bases). V lost 4 bases to trimming and J lost 0 bases, with 10 bases between them. CDR1 is LGHNA, CDR2 YSLEER, per germline. CDR3 length: 14 residues.

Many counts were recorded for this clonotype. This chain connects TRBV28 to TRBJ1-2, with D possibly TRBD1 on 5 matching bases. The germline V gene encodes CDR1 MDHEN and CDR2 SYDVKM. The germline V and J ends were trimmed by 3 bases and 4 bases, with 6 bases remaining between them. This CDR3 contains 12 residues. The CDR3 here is CASSFDSYGYTF. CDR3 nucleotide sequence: TGTGCCAGCAGTTTCGACAGCTATGGCTACACCTTC.

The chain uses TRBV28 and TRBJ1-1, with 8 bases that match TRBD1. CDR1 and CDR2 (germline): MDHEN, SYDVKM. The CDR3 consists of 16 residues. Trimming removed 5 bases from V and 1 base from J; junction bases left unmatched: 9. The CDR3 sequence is CASSNDRGEANTEAFF. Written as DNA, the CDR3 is TGTGCCAGCAGTAACGACAGGGGAGAAGCGAACACTGAAGCTTTCTTT.

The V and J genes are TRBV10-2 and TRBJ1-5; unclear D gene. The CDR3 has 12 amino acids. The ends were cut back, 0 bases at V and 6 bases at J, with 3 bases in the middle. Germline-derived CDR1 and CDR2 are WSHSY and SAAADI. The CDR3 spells CASSESSQPQHF. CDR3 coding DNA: TGCGCCAGCAGTGAGTCCAGTCAGCCCCAGCATTTT.

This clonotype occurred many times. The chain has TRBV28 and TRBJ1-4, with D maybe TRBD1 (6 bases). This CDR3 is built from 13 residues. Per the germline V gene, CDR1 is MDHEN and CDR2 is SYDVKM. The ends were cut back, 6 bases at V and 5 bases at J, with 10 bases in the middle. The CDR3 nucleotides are TGTGCCAGCAGACAGGGATACAATGAAAAACTGTTTTTT. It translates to CASRQGYNEKLFF.

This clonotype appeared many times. In nucleotides, the CDR3 is TGTGCCAGCAGCTTGAGGGGAATTCGGTACACTGAAGCTTTCTTT. Translating it yields CASSLRGIRYTEAFF. This chain uses TRBV5-6 with TRBJ1-1; possible D gene TRBD1, 5 bases. The germline V gene has CDR1 SGHDT and CDR2 YYEEEE. The ends were cut back, 1 base at V and 3 bases at J, with 13 bases in the middle. This CDR3 is 15 amino acids long.

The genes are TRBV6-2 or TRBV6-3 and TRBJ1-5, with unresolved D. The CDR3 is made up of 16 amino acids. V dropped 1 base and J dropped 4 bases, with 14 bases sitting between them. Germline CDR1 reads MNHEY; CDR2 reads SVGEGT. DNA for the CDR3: TGTGCCAGCAGTTACTACCCGGGATTTCAAAATCAGCCCCAGCATTTT. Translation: CASSYYPGFQNQPQHF.

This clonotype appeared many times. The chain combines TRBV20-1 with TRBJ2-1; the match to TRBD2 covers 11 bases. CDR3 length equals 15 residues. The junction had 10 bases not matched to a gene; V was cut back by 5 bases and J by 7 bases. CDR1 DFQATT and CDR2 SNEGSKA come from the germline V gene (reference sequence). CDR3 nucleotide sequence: TGCAGTGCTCACAATAGCGGGAGGGCCCGGAATGAGCAGTTCTTC. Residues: CSAHNSGRARNEQFF.

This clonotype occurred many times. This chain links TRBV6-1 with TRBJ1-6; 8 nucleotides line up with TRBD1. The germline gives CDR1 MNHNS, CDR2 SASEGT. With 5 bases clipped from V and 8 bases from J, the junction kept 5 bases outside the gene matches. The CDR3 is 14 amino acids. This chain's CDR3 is CASSNRGSDSPLHF. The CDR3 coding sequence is TGTGCCAGCAGTAACAGGGGGAGTGATTCACCCCTCCACTTT.

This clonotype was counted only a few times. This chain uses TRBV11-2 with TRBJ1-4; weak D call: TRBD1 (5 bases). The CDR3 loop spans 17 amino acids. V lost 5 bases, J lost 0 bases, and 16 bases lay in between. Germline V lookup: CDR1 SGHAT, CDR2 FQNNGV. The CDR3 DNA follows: TGTGCCAGCAGCATAGGTGCCAGGGAGGCAACTAATGAAAAACTGTTTTTT. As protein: CASSIGAREATNEKLFF.

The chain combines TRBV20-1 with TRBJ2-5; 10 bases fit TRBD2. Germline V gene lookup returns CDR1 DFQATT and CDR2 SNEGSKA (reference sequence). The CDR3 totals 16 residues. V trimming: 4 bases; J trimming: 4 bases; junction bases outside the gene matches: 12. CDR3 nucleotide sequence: TGCAGTGCTACCCCCGGGAGCGGGAGGGCCGGAGAGACCCAGTACTTC. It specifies CSATPGSGRAGETQYF.

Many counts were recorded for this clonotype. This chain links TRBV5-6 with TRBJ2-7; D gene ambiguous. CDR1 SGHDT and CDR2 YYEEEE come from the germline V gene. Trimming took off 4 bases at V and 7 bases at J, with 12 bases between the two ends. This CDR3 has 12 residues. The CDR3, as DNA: TGTGCCAGCAGCACTTTCGGGTTTGAGCAGTACTTC. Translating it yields CASSTFGFEQYF. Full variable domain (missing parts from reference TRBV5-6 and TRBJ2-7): DAGVTQSPTHLIKTRGQQVTLRCSPKSGHDTVSWYQQALGQGPQFIFQYYEEEERQRGNFPDRFSGHQFPNYSSELNVNALLLGDSALYLCASSTFGFEQYFGPGTRLTVT.

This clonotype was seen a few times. For the CDR3, the DNA is TGTGCCAGCAGTTACGAGGGGGACGAGCAGTACTTC. Its protein is CASSYEGDEQYF. The V gene is TRBV6-5, the J gene TRBJ2-7; D may be TRBD1 (6 bases). The V end lost 2 bases, the J end lost 5 bases, and 7 bases lay between the germline ends. CDR3 length: 12 residues. CDR1 and CDR2 from the germline V gene are MNHEY and SVGAGI.

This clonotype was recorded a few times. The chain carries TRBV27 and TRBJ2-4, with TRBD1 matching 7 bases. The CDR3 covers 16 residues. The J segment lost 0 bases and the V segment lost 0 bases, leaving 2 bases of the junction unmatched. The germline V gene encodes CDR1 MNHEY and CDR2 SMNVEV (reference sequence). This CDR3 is CASSLSGGAAKNIQYF. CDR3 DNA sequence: TGTGCCAGCAGTTTATCAGGGGGCGCAGCCAAAAACATTCAGTACTTC.